This T cell receptor beta chain was profiled in a study of CD8 T cells in Susac syndrome. Roughly 0.45 to 1 ug RNA was reverse transcribed with random hexamers. TCRdb independently ran MiXCR on the immunoSEQ multiplex PCR reads; one entry per CDR3 protein. The sample records 160,000 or so distinct CDR3 sequences, roughly 95% being singletons. There are 14 residues in the CDR3. Trimming cost V 6 bases and J 0 bases, with 15 bases left between them. The germline V gene has CDR1 SQVTM and CDR2 ANQGSEA. This clonotype was seen once. The source is a human donor with Susac syndrome. This chain uses TRBV29-1 with TRBJ2-7, with D possibly called TRBD1 or TRBD2 (5 bases each). Sequencing was carried out using CD4+ T cells from PBMCs. The CDR3 bases are TGCAGCGTGTCCCCCGGGGCCAGCTCCTACGAGCAGTACTTC. This codes for CSVSPGASSYEQYF.